The clone carrying this TCR beta chain was counted a few times. Its specificity is unknown. CDR3 length equals 17 residues. This entry comes from a study of cytomegalovirus exposure and HLA in healthy donors. General study points: Highest at DRB1 and lowest at HLA-C, TCR association rates differed among HLA loci in a later analysis. According to the study, around 160 TCR beta chains were cytomegalovirus-associated.

Primers included in the PCR were 60 Vbeta and 13 Jbeta primers. Original processing notes: In a later analysis, 10 million to 11 million of 65 million to 90 million unique beta chains occurred in at least two donors. Generated by immunoSEQ multiplex PCR, the TCRdb table keeps only in-frame clones and is missing some. V, J and clone size were drawn from that table, and D and trimming were deduced from the DNA. The sample shows about 190,000 clones, over 70% of them seen only once. The chain employs TRBV21-1 and TRBJ2-5; TRBD1, as called in the table, went unchecked against the DNA. TRBV21-1 counts as a pseudogene. The sequencing sample was made of PBMCs. The TCR comes from a middle-aged man in good health and CMV-seropositive. The CDR3 is CASSPRLGDRGQETQYF. The CDR3 nucleotides are TGTGCCAGCAGCCCTCGTCTGGGGGACAGGGGACAAGAGACCCAGTACTTC.